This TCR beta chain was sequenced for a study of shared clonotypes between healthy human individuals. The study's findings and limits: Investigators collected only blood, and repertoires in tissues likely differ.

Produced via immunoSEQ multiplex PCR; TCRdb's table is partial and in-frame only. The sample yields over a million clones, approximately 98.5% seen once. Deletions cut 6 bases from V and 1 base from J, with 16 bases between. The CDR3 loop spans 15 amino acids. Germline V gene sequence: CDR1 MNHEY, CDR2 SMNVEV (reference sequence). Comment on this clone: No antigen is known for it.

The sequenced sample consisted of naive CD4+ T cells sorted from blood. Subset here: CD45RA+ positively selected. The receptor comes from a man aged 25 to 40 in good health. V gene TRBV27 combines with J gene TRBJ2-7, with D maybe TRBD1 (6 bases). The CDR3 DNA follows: TGTGCCAGCAGCCGAGGATCAGGGGCGTCCTACGAGCAGTACTTC. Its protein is CASSRGSGASYEQYF.